The sequence of this TCR beta chain was determined in a study of early T cells in non-severe SARS-CoV-2 infection. There are many counts of this clonotype. This CDR3 spans 14 amino acids. Germline-derived CDR1 and CDR2 are MGHRA and YSYEKL. The ends were cut back, 0 bases at V and 5 bases at J, with 11 bases in the middle. cDNA molecules, individually, were tagged with unique molecular identifiers. TCRdb recomputed calls from the 5' RACE reads with MiXCR, one row per CDR3 protein. The sample has tens of thousands of distinct CDR3 sequences; around 4.1% are singletons. This clonotype was obtained from an adult who was a healthcare worker with PCR-confirmed SARS-CoV-2 infection or an uninfected control (not recorded which). The rearrangement uses TRBV4-1 and TRBJ2-7, with D possibly matching TRBD2 (5 bases). Material for sequencing was whole blood. CDR3 bases: TGCGCCAGCAGCCAAGATCGCCTAGCCGACGAGCAGTACTTC. It is translated as CASSQDRLADEQYF.